Described below is a single TCR beta chain sequence and its context. Original methodology: Estimation of nucleated cell counts was performed using reference gene primer amplification. Assay: immunoSEQ multiplex PCR; the TCRdb copy retains only in-frame clones and omits some. V and J calls and clone size are those listed in that table; D and trimming were worked out from the DNA. The sample holds roughly 100,000 clones, roughly 82% seen once. The CDR3 contains 14 residues. The junction had 8 bases not matched to a gene; V was cut back by 0 bases and J by 8 bases. Germline V gene data show CDR1 as SGHRS and CDR2 as YFSETQ. The entry originates in a study of blood T cell repertoires in COVID-19. Background on the study: Acute and convalescent COVID-19 samples came from the United States, Italy and Spain.

The receptor was isolated from a man aged 55 to 70 with acute or convalescent COVID-19. The material sequenced was peripheral blood. The chain is built from TRBV5-1 and TRBJ2-7; 7 bases fit TRBD1. The CDR3 region has the DNA TGCGCCAGCAGCTTGGCCGGGACAGCGGATAAGCAGTACTTC. Encoded protein: CASSLAGTADKQYF.